This passage covers 24 T cell receptor beta chains from one sample sequenced in a study of cytomegalovirus exposure and HLA in healthy donors. The PCR employed 60 Vbeta primers together with 13 Jbeta primers. Sequencing used immunoSEQ multiplex PCR; TCRdb keeps in-frame clones, though not all of them. The sample comprises around 110,000 clones, 79% of which are singletons, and over 3.5% rests with the top ten. Sequencing input: PBMCs. These receptors all come from a man aged 25-45 years in good health and CMV-seropositive.

Written as DNA, the CDR3 is TGTGCCAGCAGCGTAACGGGGGGCCCAGATACGCAGTATTTT. It specifies CASSVTGGPDTQYF. The chain has TRBV9 and TRBJ2-3; tentatively, D is TRBD2 (7 bases). V was trimmed by 1 base and J by 4 bases, leaving 10 bases between them. The germline gives CDR1 SGDLS, CDR2 YYNGEE. The CDR3 has 14 residues.

The chain couples TRBV13 to TRBJ2-5; D is perhaps TRBD1 (5 bases). Near its end, the DNA agrees better with TRBJ2-7, so the J call may be wrong. Germline lookup yields CDR1 PRHDT and CDR2 FYEKMQ (reference sequence). This CDR3 is built from 13 residues. For the CDR3, the DNA is TGTGCCAGCAGAGAAACGGACACGTACGAGCAGTACTTC. It is translated as CASRETDTYEQYF.

The V call is TRBV7-3, the J call TRBJ2-2; TRBD2 agrees at 11 bases. The germline V gene has CDR1 SGHTA and CDR2 FQGTGA. The V and J ends lost 8 bases and 7 bases, in that order; junction bases with no gene match: 9. The CDR3 spans 15 residues. The CDR3 loop is CASGPGTSGSGELFF. Here the CDR3 DNA reads TGTGCCAGCGGCCCGGGGACTAGCGGTAGCGGGGAGCTGTTTTTT.

Here the CDR3 reads CASSSRPGSVDSPLHF. The CDR3 DNA sequence: TGTGCCAGCAGTTCCCGACCAGGGTCTGTGGATTCACCCCTCCACTTT. The J gene is TRBJ1-6, the V gene TRBV6-5; TRBD1 is a possible D gene (5 bases). Germline V gives CDR1 MNHEY, CDR2 SVGAGI. Trimming took 4 bases from V and 8 from J, leaving 18 bases between them. The CDR3 covers 16 residues.

The CDR3 nucleotides read TGTGCCAGCAGCTCAATAACTAGCGGGCGGGCTCTAGAGACCCAGTACTTC. The encoded protein is CASSSITSGRALETQYF. The chain is built from TRBV5-6 and TRBJ2-5, with TRBD2 matching over 9 bases. Germline CDR1 reads SGHDT; CDR2 reads YYEEEE. V shed 3 bases, J shed 4 bases, and the junction held 13 bases outside the gene matches. This CDR3 is built from 17 residues.

The chain carries TRBV4-2 and TRBJ2-3, with D hard to call. Trimming removed 0 bases at V and 6 bases at J, with 13 bases between. Germline V gives CDR1 LGHNA, CDR2 YNFKEQ. CDR3 length equals 15 residues. The CDR3 here is CASSQEMRSYDTQYF. CDR3 coding DNA: TGTGCCAGCAGCCAAGAGATGAGATCTTATGATACGCAGTATTTT.

This chain uses TRBV19 with TRBJ2-1, with 10 bases that match TRBD2. The CDR3 is made up of 17 amino acids. V was clipped by 6 bases and J by 3 bases; unmatched bases: 11. The germline V gene encodes CDR1 LNHDA and CDR2 SQIVND (reference sequence). CDR3 coding DNA: TGTGCCAGTAGCACAGGGTTGACTAGCGGGCTCTACAATGAGCAGTTCTTC. It yields the protein CASSTGLTSGLYNEQFF.

The chain joins TRBV7-9 to TRBJ2-3; D remains ambiguous. V lost 4 bases, J lost 8 bases, and 10 bases lay in between. CDR1 is SEHNR, CDR2 FQNEAQ, per germline (reference sequence). The CDR3 is 12 amino acids. DNA of the CDR3: TGTGCCAGCAGCTCCCCGAGGTTTACGCAGTATTTT. Translated: CASSSPRFTQYF. Using reference TRBV7-9 and TRBJ2-3 for the parts outside the CDR3, the full variable domain is DTGVSQNPRHKITKRGQNVTFRCDPISEHNRLYWYRQTLGQGPEFLTYFQNEAQLEKSRLLSDRFSAERPKGSFSTLEIQRTEQGDSAMYLCASSSPRFTQYFGPGTRLTVL.

There are a few counts of this clone. The chain recombines TRBV7-2 with TRBJ2-5; TRBD2 aligns across 12 bases. The CDR3 loop spans 17 amino acids. The germline V gene has CDR1 SGHTA and CDR2 FQGNSA. After removal of 5 bases from V and 1 base from J, the junction contained 8 bases not matched to a gene. In DNA, the CDR3 is TGTGCCAGCAGCGTGGGGCTAGCGGGGGGGCTCCAAGAGACCCAGTACTTC. This gives the protein CASSVGLAGGLQETQYF.

Turning to this clone: One junction end disagrees with the germline gene, perhaps due to a read error. The gene calls are TRBV27 and TRBJ2-6; D might be TRBD1 (6 bases). CDR1 is MNHEY and CDR2 is SMNVEV in the germline V gene (reference sequence). This CDR3 spans 13 amino acids. The CDR3 nucleotides read TGTGCCAGCAGCCTTTTGGGGGCCAACGGCCTGACTTTC. Its translation: CASSLLGANGLTF.

J is TRBJ2-7 and V is TRBV11-3; D might be TRBD1 (6 bases). Trimming removed 6 bases at V and 3 bases at J, with 15 bases between. The CDR3 totals 14 residues. Per germline, CDR1 SGHNT and CDR2 YENEEA. CDR3 protein: CASSKGVGSYEQYF. The CDR3 region has the DNA TGTGCCAGCAGTAAGGGGGTTGGAAGCTACGAGCAGTACTTC.

V is TRBV14 and J is TRBJ1-1; D call uncertain. From germline, CDR1 is SGHDN and CDR2 FVKESK. V was clipped by 2 bases and J by 2 bases, with 6 bases between them. This CDR3 is 13 amino acids long. This CDR3 reads CASSQTPNTEAFF. CDR3 nucleotide sequence: TGTGCCAGCAGCCAAACACCAAACACTGAAGCTTTCTTT.

The chain carries TRBV11-3 and TRBJ2-1, with 8 bases identical to TRBD1. The junction had 8 bases not matched to a gene; V was cut back by 3 bases and J by 7 bases. The CDR3 spans 15 residues. Germline-derived CDR1 and CDR2 are SGHNT and YENEEA. CDR3 amino acids: CASSLAGQGLNEQFF. The CDR3 bases are TGTGCCAGCAGCTTGGCTGGACAGGGTTTGAATGAGCAGTTCTTC.

The chain links TRBV18 to TRBJ2-5, with unresolved D. The germline gives CDR1 KGHSH, CDR2 LQKENI. Trimming stripped 6 bases from V and 4 bases from J, with 6 bases between. The CDR3 covers 11 residues. CDR3 in DNA: TGTGCCAGCTCCCCCTTAGAGACCCAGTACTTC. Protein: CASSPLETQYF.

The chain joins TRBV18 to TRBJ2-7; D unclear. The germline gives CDR1 KGHSH, CDR2 LQKENI. The CDR3 is 13 amino acids. The V gene lost 0 bases and the J gene lost 1 base, with 4 bases spanning the gap. The CDR3 coding sequence is TGTGCCAGCTCACCACCGCAGTCCTACGAGCAGTACTTC. Protein sequence: CASSPPQSYEQYF. Together with reference TRBV18 and TRBJ2-7, the CDR3 gives the full variable domain: NAGVMQNPRHLVRRRGQEARLRCSPMKGHSHVYWYRQLPEEGLKFMVYLQKENIIDESGMPKERFSAEFPKEGPSILRIQQVVRGDSAAYFCASSPPQSYEQYFGPGTRLTVT.

The gene calls are TRBV27 and TRBJ1-1; D gene ambiguous. V lost 4 bases, J lost 1 base, and 13 bases lay in between. The CDR3 consists of 15 residues. The germline gives CDR1 MNHEY, CDR2 SMNVEV (reference sequence). The CDR3 DNA is TGTGCCAGCAGTTCCCTCGGGAGACCGAACACTGAAGCTTTCTTT. Its translation is CASSSLGRPNTEAFF.

The sample holds one count of this clone. The chain is built from TRBV4-2 and TRBJ2-1, with 9 bases matching TRBD2. The CDR3 is 21 residues long. J gave up 7 bases and V 4 bases, and 26 bases lay outside the gene matches. In germline, CDR1 is LGHNA, CDR2 YNFKEQ. The CDR3 spells CASSPLRRASGTEKVWNEQFF. The CDR3 DNA is TGTGCCAGCAGCCCCCTCCGCCGTGCTAGCGGGACAGAGAAAGTTTGGAATGAGCAGTTCTTC.

The rearrangement joins TRBV5-1 to TRBJ2-3; 12 bases match TRBD2. The CDR3 has 16 residues. Trimming cost V 5 bases and J 2 bases; bases outside gene matches: 6. Germline lookup yields CDR1 SGHRS and CDR2 YFSETQ. CDR3 sequence reads: CASRQGLAGITDTQYF. CDR3 bases: TGCGCCAGCAGGCAGGGACTAGCGGGTATCACAGATACGCAGTATTTT.

This chain joins TRBV2 and TRBJ1-1; D is uncertain. In germline, CDR1 is SNHLY, CDR2 FYNNEI. The CDR3 length is 12 residues. The V end lost 5 bases, the J end lost 11 bases, and 15 bases lay between the germline ends. CDR3 nucleotide sequence: TGTGCCAGCAGTCGGGATCTCGGAGGTGCTTTCTTT. Translation gives CASSRDLGGAFF.

The chain combines TRBV4-2 with TRBJ2-3; 7 nucleotides agree with TRBD1. CDR1 is LGHNA and CDR2 is YNFKEQ in the germline V gene. The CDR3 extends over 12 amino acids. With V trimmed by 0 bases and J by 12 bases, 3 bases remained unmatched. The CDR3 reads CASSQDHRGQYF. The CDR3 bases are TGTGCCAGCAGCCAAGATCACAGGGGACAGTATTTT.

This chain links TRBV9 with TRBJ2-3; TRBD2 matches at 10 bases. Germline V gene data show CDR1 as SGDLS and CDR2 as YYNGEE. The V segment lost 2 bases and the J segment 0 bases; nucleotides outside the gene matches: 6. CDR3 size: 17 residues. The chain's CDR3 is CASSVTSGSSSTDTQYF. CDR3 bases: TGTGCCAGCAGCGTGACTAGCGGGTCCTCTAGCACAGATACGCAGTATTTT. Filled out from reference TRBV9 and TRBJ2-3, the complete variable domain reads DSGVTQTPKHLITATGQRVTLRCSPRSGDLSVYWYQQSLDQGLQFLIQYYNGEERAKGNILERFSAQQFPDLHSELNLSSLELGDSALYFCASSVTSGSSSTDTQYFGPGTRLTVL.

The chain is built from TRBV20-1 and TRBJ2-5; TRBD1 aligns across 8 bases. This CDR3 has 11 amino acids. The germline V gene has CDR1 DFQATT and CDR2 SNEGSKA (reference sequence). In nucleotides, the CDR3 is TGCTCCGGACAGGGCCAAGAGACCCAGTACTTC. Translated, it gives CSGQGQETQYF.

Regarding this clone: One end of the junction varies from germline; a read error may be responsible. The chain uses TRBV5-5 and TRBJ2-7; TRBD1 is a possible D gene (6 bases). Looked up from germline, CDR1 is SGHKS and CDR2 is YYEKEE (reference sequence). This CDR3 is 12 amino acids long. The CDR3 here is CASSLSGGQGSF. CDR3 DNA: TGTGCCAGCAGCTTGAGTGGGGGCCAGGGCTCGTTC.

The chain joins TRBV10-3 to TRBJ2-7; 9 nucleotides line up with TRBD1. CDR1 and CDR2 from the germline V gene are ENHRY and SYGVKD. V gave up 4 bases and J gave up 2 bases; unmatched junction bases: 9. The CDR3 is 16 amino acids. CDR3: CAISGVTGTGTYEQYF. The CDR3 DNA is TGTGCCATCAGTGGGGTAACCGGGACAGGGACCTACGAGCAGTACTTC.